The clone carrying this T cell receptor (beta chain) was observed a handful of times. Its antigen is not known. It was RNA transcripts that yielded the amplified TCR beta CDR3 regions. The HTBI primer set drove a first-round RT-PCR of the TCR CDR3. TCRdb fed the multiplex PCR reads into MiXCR, producing one record per CDR3 protein. The sample yields about 640,000 distinct CDR3 sequences, just under 45% seen once. Trimming took 4 bases from V and 4 from J, leaving 17 bases between them. The CDR3 consists of 15 residues. The germline CDR1 and CDR2 sequences are SGHRS and YFSETQ. The source of the sample is a study of T cells in Graves' hyperthyroidism and ophthalmopathy. General study results and limits: Median prediction lead before ophthalmopathy onset was about 6.3 months with the model. Most clonotypes expanded in the thyroid (above 0.001) were also present in blood.

The gene calls are TRBV5-1 and TRBJ1-1; D unclear. The clonotype comes from an adult man with Graves' disease, either hyperthyroidism or ophthalmopathy (not recorded which). The material sequenced was peripheral blood or thyroid tissue (not recorded which). The CDR3 coding sequence is TGCGCCAGCAGCCCCTCCGTTGTTCCGGGCACTGAAGCTTTCTTT. Its protein is CASSPSVVPGTEAFF.